Listed here are 9 T cell receptor beta chains from one sample, sequenced in a study of beta chain features in type 1 diabetes. Study results and caveats: TCRB CDR3s were moderately but significantly shorter in Type 1 diabetes patients in all four CD4+ subsets.

What was sequenced were expressed TCRB transcripts, since all of the isolated RNA had been reverse transcribed. TCRdb's table, derived via immunoSEQ multiplex PCR, lists solely in-frame clones and lacks some. The sample includes hundreds of thousands of clones, over 10% of them seen just once. For these receptors, no antigen is known. Sample: naive CD4+ T cells from blood. The receptor set was obtained from a man aged 18 to 30 with type 1 diabetes.

The chain links TRBV6-5 to TRBJ1-5; D is unclear. Trimming cost V 3 bases and J 0 bases, with 9 bases left between them. Germline V gene sequence: CDR1 MNHEY, CDR2 SVGAGI. The CDR3 consists of 15 residues. The CDR3 is CASSYGPYSNQPQHF. DNA of the CDR3: TGTGCCAGCAGTTATGGGCCTTATAGCAATCAGCCCCAGCATTTT.

This clone was picked up a small number of times. This rearrangement joins TRBV2 to TRBJ2-1; 9 bases are shared with TRBD2. The V gene end was trimmed by 2 bases and the J gene end by 7 bases; junction bases not matched to a gene: 3. Germline lookup yields CDR1 SNHLY and CDR2 FYNNEI. The CDR3 is made up of 14 amino acids. The CDR3 DNA follows: TGTGCCAGCAGTGAACTAGCGGGGAGTAATGAGCAGTTCTTC. Translated: CASSELAGSNEQFF.

The chain uses TRBV4-1 and TRBJ2-7; tentatively, D is TRBD2 (6 bases). The ends were cut back, 1 base at V and 3 bases at J, with 16 bases in the middle. Germline-derived CDR1 and CDR2 are MGHRA and YSYEKL. The CDR3 runs to 16 residues. DNA of the CDR3: TGCGCCAGCAGCCAAGGGTTGCGGGGCAAGTTCTACGAGCAGTACTTC. Translation gives CASSQGLRGKFYEQYF.

The V gene is TRBV9, the J gene TRBJ1-1, with unresolved D. Germline V gene lookup returns CDR1 SGDLS and CDR2 YYNGEE. This CDR3 region has 13 residues. Trimming removed 4 bases at V and 3 bases at J, with 10 bases between. The CDR3 loop is CASSTQEDTEAFF. CDR3 DNA: TGTGCCAGCAGCACTCAGGAAGACACTGAAGCTTTCTTT.

A few counts support this clone. The chain links TRBV7-9 to TRBJ2-1; TRBD2 might be the D (6 bases). CDR3 length: 14 residues. The germline gives CDR1 SEHNR, CDR2 FQNEAQ (reference sequence). V gave up 2 bases and J gave up 4 bases, with 9 bases separating them. The chain's CDR3 is CASSLSAGYNEQFF. For the CDR3, the DNA is TGTGCCAGCAGCTTAAGTGCGGGGTACAATGAGCAGTTCTTC.

Details on this clone: This may be a read error: a much more frequent sequence differs by one nucleotide. Other nucleotide sequences in the sample specify the same CDR3. The chain links TRBV2 to TRBJ2-7; D gene ambiguous. V lost 6 bases and J 1 base, leaving 4 bases between the germline ends. Looked up from germline, CDR1 is SNHLY and CDR2 is FYNNEI. The CDR3 consists of 11 residues. The CDR3 region is CASSASYEQYF. In DNA form, the CDR3 reads TGTGCCAGCAGCGCGTCCTACGAGCAGTACTTC.

This clone was seen more than once but under ten times. V gene TRBV19 combines with J gene TRBJ2-1, with D perhaps matching TRBD1 (6 bases). CDR3 size: 11 residues. Germline V gene data show CDR1 as LNHDA and CDR2 as SQIVND (reference sequence). The V gene lost 3 bases and the J gene lost 14 bases, with 11 bases spanning the gap. The CDR3 DNA follows: TGTGCCAGTAGTATTGGCTCAGGGGAGTTCTTC. It translates to CASSIGSGEFF. Combining the CDR3 with reference TRBV19 and TRBJ2-1 gives the whole variable domain DGGITQSPKYLFRKEGQNVTLSCEQNLNHDAMYWYRQDPGQGLRLIYYSQIVNDFQKGDIAEGYSVSREKKESFPLTVTSAQKNPTAFYLCASSIGSGEFFGPGTRLTVL.

The J gene is TRBJ2-5, the V gene TRBV30, with 7 bases aligning to TRBD1. J gave up 9 bases and V 5 bases, and 12 bases lay outside the gene matches. In germline, CDR1 is GTSNPN, CDR2 SVGIG (reference sequence). There are 13 residues in the CDR3. The CDR3 region has the DNA TGTGCCTGGGGACCCCGGGACAGCGACCCCCAGTACTTC. It yields the protein CAWGPRDSDPQYF.

V usage is TRBV7-3 and J usage is TRBJ2-5; 8 bases line up with TRBD1. Trimming at V came to 6 bases and at J to 5 bases, leaving 11 bases not matched to a gene. Germline V gives CDR1 SGHTA, CDR2 FQGTGA. The CDR3 runs to 15 residues. As DNA, the CDR3 is TGTGCCAGCAGTCCTGACAGGGGCTGGGCGGAGACCCAGTACTTC. This codes for CASSPDRGWAETQYF.